A single sample is the source of the 20 T cell receptor beta chains below, sequenced in a study of T cells in Graves' hyperthyroidism and ophthalmopathy. The TCR beta CDR3 regions underwent amplification using RNA transcripts as the source. The TCR CDR3 first-round RT-PCR relied on the HTBI primer set. TCRdb re-analysed the multiplex PCR reads in MiXCR, keeping a single row per CDR3 protein. The sample has roughly 100,000 distinct CDR3 sequences, 47% seen once. The specimen sequenced was blood. These receptors originate from a man in his forties with Graves' hyperthyroidism.

At least ten counts were recorded for this clonotype. The V call is TRBV14, the J call TRBJ2-5; D tentatively fits TRBD1 or TRBD2 (5 bases each). Trimming removed 6 bases at V and 6 bases at J, with 11 bases between. Germline assignment: CDR1 SGHDN and CDR2 FVKESK. The CDR3 sequence is 12 residues long. As DNA, the CDR3 is TGTGCCAGCAGTCCGGGACGGAAGACCCAGTACTTC. The encoded protein is CASSPGRKTQYF.

This clonotype appeared many times. The gene calls are TRBV5-1 and TRBJ1-1; no firm D call. Germline CDR1 and CDR2: SGHRS and YFSETQ. This CDR3 region has 14 residues. Trimming shortened V by 4 bases and J by 2 bases, and 12 bases separated the two germline ends. The CDR3 is CASSRDTYNTEAFF. CDR3 coding DNA: TGCGCCAGCAGCAGAGACACATATAACACTGAAGCTTTCTTT.

This clonotype occurred many times. V usage is TRBV6-1 and J usage is TRBJ2-5, with D possibly matching TRBD1 (6 bases). With 6 bases removed from V and 5 bases from J, the gap between germline ends came to 13 bases. The CDR3 extends over 13 amino acids. Germline CDR1 and CDR2: MNHNS and SASEGT. CDR3 amino acids: CASRVDSRETQYF. The DNA of the CDR3 is TGTGCCAGCAGGGTGGACAGTCGGGAGACCCAGTACTTC.

This clonotype was seen at least ten times. This chain joins TRBV20-1 and TRBJ2-6; no firm D call. Trimming stripped 6 bases from V and 1 base from J, with 4 bases between. The V gene's germline CDR1 is DFQATT and CDR2 SNEGSKA (reference sequence). CDR3 length: 12 amino acids. Here the CDR3 reads CSASSGANVLTF. The CDR3 nucleotides are TGCAGTGCCTCATCTGGGGCCAACGTCCTGACTTTC.

The chain links TRBV7-9 to TRBJ2-7; TRBD2 is a possible D gene (6 bases). The V end was cut by 5 bases, the J end by 6 bases, with 14 bases between. Germline V gene lookup returns CDR1 SEHNR and CDR2 FQNEAQ (reference sequence). CDR3 length: 13 residues. CDR3 loop: CASSRIPRGEQYF. Here the CDR3 DNA reads TGTGCCAGCAGCAGAATTCCGCGGGGCGAGCAGTACTTC.

The chain recombines TRBV30 with TRBJ2-3; D is perhaps TRBD2 (5 bases). The CDR3 is 16 residues long. Trimming took off 4 bases at V and 0 bases at J, with 17 bases between the two ends. Germline V gene sequence: CDR1 GTSNPN, CDR2 SVGIG (reference sequence). For the CDR3, the DNA is TGTGCCTGGAATCTAGGTAGCGCCACTAGCACAGATACGCAGTATTTT. Protein: CAWNLGSATSTDTQYF.

This clonotype was seen a handful of times. The rearrangement uses TRBV6-8 and TRBJ2-7; 10 bases are shared with TRBD2. This CDR3 spans 18 amino acids. Trimming cost V 2 bases and J 4 bases; bases outside gene matches: 14. Germline CDR1 is MNHGY and CDR2 is SAAAGT. For the CDR3, the DNA is TGTGCCAGCAGTTACCTGCTAGCGGGAGAGGTCGCCGGGTACGAGCAGTACTTC. The encoded protein is CASSYLLAGEVAGYEQYF.

The sample holds many counts of this clonotype. This rearrangement joins TRBV7-3 to TRBJ2-6; unclear D gene. In germline, CDR1 is SGHTA, CDR2 FQGTGA. Trimming removed 2 bases at V and 2 bases at J, with 7 bases between. The CDR3 extends over 15 amino acids. The CDR3 DNA follows: TGTGCCAGCAGCTTACAAGGGCCTGGGGCCAACGTCCTGACTTTC. Protein: CASSLQGPGANVLTF.

This clonotype was seen ten or more times. This may be a read error, as it is one base from a much larger clone. The rearrangement joins TRBV7-7 to TRBJ2-6; the match to TRBD1 covers 9 bases. Germline V CDR1 and CDR2: SSHAT, FNYEAQ (reference sequence). This CDR3 region has 16 residues. CDR3 DNA sequence: TGTGCTGGCAGCCCGGGGACAGGGTTCGGGGCCAACGTCCTGACTTTC. Translating gives CAGSPGTGFGANVLTF.

This clonotype was seen repeatedly, ten times or more. The V and J genes are TRBV6-6 and TRBJ2-7; 8 positions agree with TRBD1. V trimming: 6 bases; J trimming: 5 bases; junction bases outside the gene matches: 15. The CDR3 is 16 amino acids. The V gene's germline CDR1 is MNHNY and CDR2 SVGAGI (reference sequence). As DNA, the CDR3 is TGTGCCAGCAGCCCCGGGGCAGGGGGCGCTTCCCACGAGCAGTACTTC. Translating gives CASSPGAGGASHEQYF.

Points on this clonotype: No conserved phenylalanine or tryptophan is present at the end of the CDR3, so a read error is the likely explanation. The chain recombines TRBV20-1 with TRBJ2-1; D uncertain. The CDR3 covers 12 residues. Germline V CDR1 and CDR2: DFQATT, SNEGSKA (reference sequence). The CDR3: CSASRAGNEQFL. The CDR3 DNA sequence: TGCAGTGCTAGTAGAGCCGGCAATGAACAGTTCCTC.

This clonotype was observed many times. The chain joins TRBV6-1 to TRBJ2-2; 7 nucleotides line up with TRBD1. The CDR3 contains 14 residues. Germline V lookup: CDR1 MNHNS, CDR2 SASEGT. Trimming removed 11 bases from V and 0 bases from J; junction bases left unmatched: 6. The CDR3 region is CAAKGQTNTGELFF. In DNA, the CDR3 is TGTGCCGCAAAGGGACAGACGAACACCGGGGAGCTGTTTTTT.

The rearrangement joins TRBV7-2 to TRBJ2-1; 9 nucleotides agree with TRBD1. The V gene end was trimmed by 5 bases and the J gene end by 10 bases; junction bases not matched to a gene: 9. The CDR3 has 14 amino acids. Germline CDR1 is SGHTA and CDR2 is FQGNSA. As DNA, the CDR3 is TGTGCCAGCAGCCCGGGACAGGGAGTTCGGGAGCAGTTCTTC. Translated, it gives CASSPGQGVREQFF.

This clonotype was observed at least ten times. V gene TRBV20-1 combines with J gene TRBJ1-2, with D possibly matching TRBD1 (5 bases). V lost 5 bases and J lost 8, with 21 bases in between. Germline CDR1 DFQATT, CDR2 SNEGSKA (reference sequence). The length of the CDR3 is 14 residues. CDR3 sequence (DNA): TGCAGTGCTCTCGAACAGGTGGGATTAGAAGGCTACACCTTC. Protein: CSALEQVGLEGYTF.

The V and J genes are TRBV11-2 and TRBJ2-5; 14 positions agree with TRBD2. The germline gives CDR1 SGHAT, CDR2 FQNNGV. V was pared by 6 bases and J by 5 bases, with 14 bases of the junction left unmatched. This CDR3 spans 18 amino acids. CDR3 nucleotides: TGTGCCAGCAGTCGTACGACTAGCGGGGGGGGGATCGGGGAGACCCAGTACTTC. Its protein is CASSRTTSGGGIGETQYF.

J is TRBJ1-2 and V is TRBV7-1; 8 bases line up with TRBD1. TRBV7-1 is known as an ORF, though its function is uncertain. The CDR3 extends over 16 amino acids. The ends lost 2 bases at V and 4 bases at J; junction bases unmatched: 9. DNA for the CDR3: TGTGCCAGCAGCTCACCACCGACAGGGGAGGGCTATGGCTACACCTTC. It is translated as CASSSPPTGEGYGYTF.

This clonotype was seen a few times. A much bigger clone sits one base away, suggesting this may be a read error. The V call is TRBV6-5, the J call TRBJ2-3, with D perhaps matching TRBD1 or TRBD2 (5 bases each). The CDR3 is 14 amino acids. Germline CDR1 MNHEY, CDR2 SVGAGI. The germline V and J ends were trimmed by 6 bases and 2 bases, with 12 bases remaining between them. The CDR3 sequence is CASSQGRYTDTQYF. CDR3 nucleotides: TGTGCCAGCAGCCAGGGACGGTACACAGATACGCAGTATTTT.

This clonotype has a single count. The germline gene is not matched at one end of the junction; a read error may be the cause. V and J are TRBV6-1 and TRBJ1-1; D is perhaps TRBD1 (5 bases). The CDR3 is 14 amino acids. CDR1 MNHNS and CDR2 SASEGT come from the germline V gene. The CDR3 loop reads CATDWGGAYTQAFF. The CDR3 nucleotides read TGTGCCACCGATTGGGGAGGGGCTTACACTCAAGCTTTCTTT.

The rearrangement links TRBV25-1 to TRBJ2-3, with TRBD2 matching over 9 bases. CDR1 and CDR2 (germline): MGHDK, SYGVNS. V lost 1 base and J lost 5; bases outside the gene matches: 16. The CDR3 totals 19 residues. The CDR3 DNA sequence: TGTGCCAGCAGTGAATCGGTGAGAGGTAGCGGGAGAGAGGGAGATACGCAGTATTTT. This gives the protein CASSESVRGSGREGDTQYF.

The chain couples TRBV24-1 to TRBJ2-3; 8 bases line up with TRBD2. Germline assignment: CDR1 KGHDR and CDR2 SFDVKD. The CDR3 is 12 amino acids. The junction had 1 base not matched to a gene; V was cut back by 9 bases and J by 3 bases. CDR3 nucleotides: TGTGCCACCGCTAGCGGGACAGATACGCAGTATTTT. It codes for CATASGTDTQYF.